The 18 T cell receptor beta chains given below trace back to one sample, sequenced in a study of cytomegalovirus exposure and HLA in healthy donors. Researchers ran the PCR with 60 Vbeta and 13 Jbeta primers. Only in-frame clones appear in the TCRdb table, and some are missing; sequencing was by immunoSEQ multiplex PCR. The data contain tens of thousands of clones, 50% to 80% of them singletons. The specimen sequenced was PBMCs. These receptors originate from a young man in good health and CMV-seronegative.

The chain couples TRBV21-1 to TRBJ1-3; the table's D call of TRBD1 was not tested on the DNA. TRBV21-1 is annotated as a pseudogene. The CDR3 totals 18 residues. The CDR3 sequence is CASSKEGVVQGRGNTIYF. CDR3 nucleotides: TGTGCCAGCAGCAAAGAAGGGGTAGTGCAGGGGCGAGGAAACACCATATATTTT.

The V gene is TRBV2, the J gene TRBJ2-3; 9 nucleotides match TRBD2. This CDR3 has 16 residues. V was clipped by 6 bases and J by 2 bases; unmatched bases: 9. From germline, CDR1 is SNHLY and CDR2 FYNNEI. This CDR3 reads CASRGTSRRYTDTQYF. CDR3 DNA: TGTGCCAGCAGGGGGACTAGCCGACGCTACACAGATACGCAGTATTTT.

A single count supports this clone. The chain carries TRBV30 and TRBJ2-5; possibly TRBD1 for D (5 bases). V lost 1 base and J 1 base, leaving 7 bases between the germline ends. The CDR3 totals 13 residues. Germline-derived CDR1 and CDR2 are GTSNPN and SVGIG (reference sequence). CDR3 in DNA: TGTGCCTGGAGTGAGGACACCCAAGAGACCCAGTACTTC. Protein product: CAWSEDTQETQYF.

CDR3 DNA sequence: TGTGCCAGCAGCTTAGTTTTTGCAGGGATTAACTCCTACGAGCAGTACTTC. This codes for CASSLVFAGINSYEQYF. The rearrangement joins TRBV7-8 to TRBJ2-7, with TRBD1 as a possible D gene (5 bases). The V end lost 1 base, the J end lost 0 bases, and 16 bases lay between the germline ends. The germline gives CDR1 SGHVS, CDR2 FQNEAQ. CDR3 length equals 17 residues.

This chain uses TRBV28 with TRBJ1-3; 9 bases are a match to TRBD1. CDR1 is MDHEN, CDR2 SYDVKM, per germline. With 4 bases clipped from V and 2 bases from J, the junction kept 3 bases outside the gene matches. The CDR3 is 15 residues long. The CDR3 region has the DNA TGTGCCAGCAGTTCGGGACAGGGCGCTGGAAACACCATATATTTT. It encodes CASSSGQGAGNTIYF. Full variable domain (outside the CDR3, taken from reference TRBV28 and TRBJ1-3): DVKVTQSSRYLVKRTGEKVFLECVQDMDHENMFWYRQDPGLGLRLIYFSYDVKMKEKGDIPEGYSVSREKKERFSLILESASTNQTSMYLCASSSGQGAGNTIYFGEGSWLTVV.

This clone was seen a handful of times. The chain joins TRBV5-5 to TRBJ2-5, with TRBD2 matching over 14 bases. V gave up 4 bases and J gave up 3 bases; unmatched junction bases: 11. The germline CDR1 and CDR2 sequences are SGHKS and YYEKEE (reference sequence). The CDR3 totals 18 residues. CDR3 in DNA: TGTGCCAGCAGCCGTCGGACTAGCGGGAGGATATTAGAAGAGACCCAGTACTTC. It encodes CASSRRTSGRILEETQYF.

This clone is judged medium-sized (0.01 to 0.1%). The chain joins TRBV19 to TRBJ2-2, with 7 bases lining up with TRBD1. CDR1 and CDR2 (germline): LNHDA, SQIVND (reference sequence). CDR3 size: 14 residues. V dropped 3 bases and J dropped 9; count of bases not matched to a gene: 7. The CDR3 region is CASSILGQPRELFF. The DNA for the CDR3 is TGTGCCAGTAGTATTTTGGGACAGCCAAGGGAGCTGTTTTTT.

This chain joins TRBV7-8 and TRBJ1-6; D may be TRBD1 (5 bases). Germline V gene data show CDR1 as SGHVS and CDR2 as FQNEAQ. The CDR3 length is 14 residues. Trimming removed 5 bases at V and 4 bases at J, with 9 bases between. The CDR3, as DNA: TGTGCCAGCAGCCCGGGACTGTATAATTCACCCCTCCACTTT. Translation: CASSPGLYNSPLHF.

The chain combines TRBV19 with TRBJ2-2; 8 bases align to TRBD2. Germline trimming cut 1 base from V and 0 bases from J; bases unmatched to any gene: 4. CDR1 is LNHDA and CDR2 is SQIVND in the germline V gene (reference sequence). The CDR3 covers 17 residues. The CDR3 sequence: CASSIGSGSPNTGELFF. CDR3 DNA sequence: TGTGCCAGTAGTATAGGAAGCGGGAGCCCGAACACCGGGGAGCTGTTTTTT.

This clone was seen more than once but under ten times. The V call is TRBV28, the J call TRBJ2-5, with 9 bases aligning to TRBD2. The V gene end was trimmed by 6 bases and the J gene end by 4 bases; junction bases not matched to a gene: 9. Germline assignment: CDR1 MDHEN and CDR2 SYDVKM. The CDR3 runs 15 residues. DNA of the CDR3: TGTGCCAGCAGAGTTAGCGGGAGATTTTTAGAGACCCAGTACTTC. It codes for CASRVSGRFLETQYF.

J is TRBJ1-6 and V is TRBV5-1, with a tentative D call TRBD1 (5 bases). CDR1 is SGHRS, CDR2 YFSETQ, per germline. V was trimmed by 0 bases and J by 7 bases, leaving 11 bases between them. The CDR3 has 15 residues. The CDR3 DNA is TGCGCCAGCAGCTTGGAGCCCGGGGGAAATTCACCCCTCCACTTT. It specifies CASSLEPGGNSPLHF.

This clone was seen a handful of times. This chain joins TRBV4-1 and TRBJ2-5; possibly TRBD2 for D (6 bases). CDR1 is MGHRA, CDR2 YSYEKL, per germline. Trimming stripped 4 bases from V and 1 base from J, with 16 bases between. The CDR3 spans 16 residues. CDR3 amino acids: CASSRSGLGGQETQYF. In DNA, the CDR3 is TGCGCCAGCAGCCGAAGCGGGTTGGGGGGCCAAGAGACCCAGTACTTC.

The chain joins TRBV6-1 to TRBJ2-7, with D possibly matching TRBD2 (6 bases). Per germline, CDR1 MNHNS and CDR2 SASEGT. There are 15 residues in the CDR3. V shed 5 bases and J shed 4 bases, with 18 bases lying between them. DNA for the CDR3: TGTGCCAGCAGTTTGCAGACTAGTGGTTTGTACGAGCAGTACTTC. It encodes CASSLQTSGLYEQYF.

This clone came up a few times. V is TRBV7-3 and J is TRBJ2-2, with unresolved D. V was cut by 5 bases and J by 5 bases, with 12 bases left in between. CDR3 length: 14 amino acids. Germline CDR1 SGHTA, CDR2 FQGTGA. Here the CDR3 reads CASSPTRGTGELFF. CDR3 in DNA: TGTGCCAGCAGCCCAACACGTGGTACCGGGGAGCTGTTTTTT.

The table lists this clone with a count of one. At one of its ends the junction is not consistent with the germline gene, which may arise from a read error. V and J are TRBV28 and TRBJ2-3; 9 bases align to TRBD1. Germline CDR1 is MDHEN and CDR2 is SYDVKM. CDR3 length equals 15 residues. For the CDR3, the DNA is TGTGTCAGCAGTTTAACCGGGACAGGGACGGATACGCAGTATTTT. Its protein is CVSSLTGTGTDTQYF.

This clone has a handful of counts. The V call is TRBV28, the J call TRBJ1-2, with TRBD1 matching over 7 bases. V gave up 0 bases and J gave up 5 bases; unmatched junction bases: 6. Germline V CDR1 and CDR2: MDHEN, SYDVKM. CDR3 length: 15 residues. In DNA, the CDR3 is TGTGCCAGCAGTTTATGGGCAGGGGGGAGGTATGGCTACACCTTC. Translated: CASSLWAGGRYGYTF.

This chain uses TRBV19 with TRBJ2-7, with TRBD2 matching 13 bases. The germline gives CDR1 LNHDA, CDR2 SQIVND (reference sequence). Unmatched junction bases numbered 6, after V lost 6 bases and J lost 7 bases. There are 14 residues in the CDR3. DNA for the CDR3: TGTGCCAGTAGCGGACTAGCGGGAGCTAGGGAGCAGTACTTC. It codes for CASSGLAGAREQYF.

V usage is TRBV13 and J usage is TRBJ2-2; 7 nucleotides match TRBD1. Germline-derived CDR1 and CDR2 are PRHDT and FYEKMQ (reference sequence). V trimming: 3 bases; J trimming: 3 bases; junction bases outside the gene matches: 4. The CDR3 consists of 15 residues. The CDR3 loop reads CASSFRQGYTGELFF. In nucleotides, the CDR3 is TGTGCCAGCAGCTTCCGACAGGGTTACACCGGGGAGCTGTTTTTT.